This T cell receptor beta chain was captured in a study of technical replicates of blood from a few donors. Here immunoSEQ multiplex PCR was the method, and the copy in TCRdb shows in-frame clones only, minus some. The table records around 80,000 clones, around 93% of them present only once. Source material: T cells isolated from PBMCs. The TCR comes from a human donor in good health.

The chain's CDR3 is CASRLDSSGNTIYF. Here the CDR3 DNA reads TGTGCCAGCAGATTAGACAGTTCAGGAAACACCATATATTTT. J is TRBJ1-3 and V is TRBV6-5, with D possibly being TRBD1 (5 bases). The CDR3 length is 14 residues. Looked up from germline, CDR1 is MNHEY and CDR2 is SVGAGI. The V and J ends lost 6 bases and 4 bases respectively, with 13 bases between them.